This entry describes one T cell receptor beta chain. The target antigen is unknown. The source of the sample is a study of shared clonotypes between healthy human individuals. General study results and limits: It was observed that about 5% of naive CD4 clonotypes were shared across several donors.

Assay used: immunoSEQ multiplex PCR; TCRdb lists only in-frame clones, some missing. The repertoire holds about 2.4 million clones, with around 94% as singletons. The CDR3 totals 12 residues. Trimming stripped 7 bases from V and 3 bases from J, with 7 bases between. Germline CDR1 and CDR2: SNHLY and FYNNEI. Sequencing was performed on naive CD4+ T cells sorted from blood. Subset given: CD45RA+ positively selected. This rearrangement joins TRBV2 to TRBJ1-5; D might be TRBD1 (6 bases). This clonotype was sampled from a man in his late teens or twenties in good health. The CDR3 DNA reads TGTGCCAGCAACAGGGTCAATCAGCCCCAGCATTTT. As protein: CASNRVNQPQHF.